Listed here are 19 T cell receptor beta chains from one sample, sequenced in a study of identical twins. Each CDR3 protein gets one entry after TCRdb re-called the 5' RACE reads with MiXCR. Of around 680,000 distinct CDR3 sequences in the sample, 8.6% were seen once. This sample was also put to use in a study of yellow fever vaccine responses in identical twins.

Sequencing was carried out using PBMCs. The origin of the receptors is a woman aged 18-30 years in good health.

The chain joins TRBV6-8 to TRBJ2-5; tentatively, D is TRBD1 or TRBD2 (5 bases each). From germline, CDR1 is MNHGY and CDR2 SAAAGT. This CDR3 region has 17 residues. Trimming shortened V by 6 bases and J by 7 bases, and 27 bases separated the two germline ends. The CDR3 sequence is CASRRLRDRLRCGTQYF. CDR3 sequence (DNA): TGTGCCAGCAGACGCCTAAGGGACCGCCTTAGGTGTGGGACCCAGTACTTC.

This clonotype was counted between two and nine times. The rearrangement links TRBV28 to TRBJ2-7, with D unclear. CDR3 length: 12 residues. V dropped 8 bases and J dropped 5 bases, with 13 bases sitting between them. The germline V gene has CDR1 MDHEN and CDR2 SYDVKM. CDR3 coding DNA: TGTGCCAGCCTGGGTCTGAGGAACGAGCAGTACTTC. Translated: CASLGLRNEQYF.

V usage is TRBV11-2 and J usage is TRBJ2-3, with no clear D. This CDR3 contains 13 residues. Trimming stripped 8 bases from V and 2 bases from J, with 11 bases between. The V gene's germline CDR1 is SGHAT and CDR2 FQNNGV. This CDR3 reads CASAGDFTDTQYF. For the CDR3, the DNA is TGTGCCAGCGCCGGAGACTTCACAGATACGCAGTATTTT. Drawing the rest from reference TRBV11-2 and TRBJ2-3, the complete variable domain is EAGVAQSPRYKIIEKRQSVAFWCNPISGHATLYWYQQILGQGPKLLIQFQNNGVVDDSQLPKDRFSAERLKGVDSTLKIQPAKLEDSAVYLCASAGDFTDTQYFGPGTRLTVL.

On this clonotype itself: A much more abundant neighbour one base away suggests this may be a read error. In DNA form, the CDR3 reads TGCAGCGTGTTGAAGGAACCGGGACAGGGGTTAAATGAGCAGGTCTTC. It specifies CSVLKEPGQGLNEQVF. The gene calls are TRBV29-1 and TRBJ2-1, with TRBD1 identical over 10 bases. The CDR3 runs to 16 residues. Germline V gives CDR1 SQVTM, CDR2 ANQGSEA.

This chain uses TRBV7-8 with TRBJ1-5; weak D call: TRBD1 (5 bases). This CDR3 spans 13 amino acids. Germline CDR1 SGHVS, CDR2 FQNEAQ. Trimming pared 9 bases from V and 6 bases from J, leaving 15 bases between. CDR3 nucleotide sequence: TGTGCCAGTGCGGGAGGGGTGATTCAGCCCCAGCATTTT. It yields the protein CASAGGVIQPQHF.

This sequence joins TRBV2 and TRBJ2-2, with D possibly matching TRBD2 (5 bases). Germline V gene data show CDR1 as SNHLY and CDR2 as FYNNEI. V lost 4 bases, J lost 5 bases, and 11 bases lay in between. The CDR3 is made up of 14 amino acids. Written as DNA, the CDR3 is TGTGCCAGCAGTGGGGCCCGGGGAACCGGGGAGCTGTTTTTT. Residues: CASSGARGTGELFF. The full variable domain, rest sourced from reference TRBV2 and TRBJ2-2, is EPEVTQTPSHQVTQMGQEVILRCVPISNHLYFYWYRQILGQKVEFLVSFYNNEISEKSEIFDDQFSVERPDGSNFTLKIRSTKLEDSAMYFCASSGARGTGELFFGEGSRLTVL.

This clonotype was detected only a few times. The chain employs TRBV11-1 and TRBJ2-1; TRBD2 aligns across 9 bases. The CDR3 is made up of 18 amino acids. V was clipped by 1 base and J by 2 bases; unmatched bases: 9. Germline V lookup: CDR1 SGHAT, CDR2 FQDESV (reference sequence). CDR3 protein: CASSLGLGASGAYNEQFF. Here the CDR3 DNA reads TGTGCCAGCAGCTTAGGGTTAGGGGCTAGCGGGGCCTACAATGAGCAGTTCTTC.

The chain couples TRBV7-8 to TRBJ2-7; no definite D call. The V gene lost 2 bases and the J gene lost 1 base, with 12 bases spanning the gap. CDR3 size: 15 residues. Germline CDR1 reads SGHVS; CDR2 reads FQNEAQ. This CDR3 reads CASSLKHQLSYEQYF. The DNA of the CDR3 is TGTGCCAGCAGCTTAAAACATCAACTGTCCTACGAGCAGTACTTC.

With respect to this clonotype: A much larger clone sits a single nucleotide away, making a read error possible. This rearrangement joins TRBV29-1 to TRBJ2-1; 7 positions match TRBD1. The CDR3 contains 13 residues. Germline lookup yields CDR1 SQVTM and CDR2 ANQGSEA. The CDR3 nucleotides read TGCAGCGTACAGGGGAGCTCCTACAATGAGCAGTCCTTC. This encodes CSVQGSSYNEQSF.

The rearrangement links TRBV29-1 to TRBJ2-1; TRBD2 aligns across 9 bases. There are 15 residues in the CDR3. Trimming cost V 3 bases and J 1 base; bases outside gene matches: 4. Per the germline V gene, CDR1 is SQVTM and CDR2 is ANQGSEA. The CDR3 region is CSVEGSGRSYNEQFF. The CDR3 nucleotides are TGCAGCGTTGAGGGCAGCGGGAGGTCCTACAATGAGCAGTTCTTC.

This clonotype was detected ten times or more. This chain connects TRBV2 to TRBJ2-1, with 11 nucleotides matching TRBD2. Trimming cost V 7 bases and J 12 bases; bases outside gene matches: 8. The germline V gene encodes CDR1 SNHLY and CDR2 FYNNEI. The CDR3 length is 13 residues. Here the CDR3 reads CASMVILAGVQFF. The CDR3 nucleotides are TGTGCCAGCATGGTAATACTAGCGGGGGTGCAGTTCTTC.

This clonotype was seen only a few times. The J gene is TRBJ2-1, the V gene TRBV14; D perhaps matches TRBD1 (5 bases). The V end was cut by 0 bases, the J end by 11 bases, with 14 bases between. In germline, CDR1 is SGHDN, CDR2 FVKESK. This CDR3 comprises 14 residues. The CDR3: CASSQDLGASQQFF. CDR3 coding DNA: TGTGCCAGCAGCCAAGATCTTGGGGCCTCTCAGCAGTTCTTC.

This clonotype was seen just once. The chain recombines TRBV20-1 with TRBJ2-1; 11 bases align to TRBD2. The CDR3 spans 16 residues. Germline V lookup: CDR1 DFQATT, CDR2 SNEGSKA (reference sequence). The V segment lost 0 bases and the J segment 4 bases; nucleotides outside the gene matches: 5. CDR3 bases: TGCAGTGCTAGAGATGGGCTAGCGGGAGGATACAATGAGCAGTTCTTC. This codes for CSARDGLAGGYNEQFF.

This chain connects TRBV11-2 to TRBJ2-5, with 10 bases aligning to TRBD1. This CDR3 region has 15 residues. Germline V gene data show CDR1 as SGHAT and CDR2 as FQNNGV. V trimming: 5 bases; J trimming: 4 bases; junction bases outside the gene matches: 7. The CDR3 spells CASSPGTGAVETQYF. In nucleotides, the CDR3 is TGTGCCAGCAGCCCGGGGACAGGGGCGGTAGAGACCCAGTACTTC.

V gene TRBV28 combines with J gene TRBJ2-5; D not resolved. V was cut by 2 bases and J by 1 base, with 8 bases left in between. Germline CDR1 reads MDHEN; CDR2 reads SYDVKM. The CDR3 totals 14 residues. This CDR3 reads CASSLPRAQETQYF. CDR3 coding DNA: TGTGCCAGCAGTTTACCCCGGGCCCAAGAGACCCAGTACTTC.

This chain links TRBV14 with TRBJ2-1; 7 bases line up with TRBD2. Germline CDR1 reads SGHDN; CDR2 reads FVKESK. V shed 5 bases, J shed 9 bases, and the junction held 13 bases outside the gene matches. The CDR3 is 15 amino acids. CDR3 region: CASSFRDYGWGEQFF. Here the CDR3 DNA reads TGTGCCAGCAGCTTCCGGGACTATGGCTGGGGTGAGCAGTTCTTC. Full variable domain (remainder filled in from reference TRBV14 and TRBJ2-1): EAGVTQFPSHSVIEKGQTVTLRCDPISGHDNLYWYRRVMGKEIKFLLHFVKESKQDESGMPNNRFLAERTGGTYSTLKVQPAELEDSGVYFCASSFRDYGWGEQFFGPGTRLTVL.

This clonotype was seen more than once but under ten times. The V gene is TRBV18, the J gene TRBJ2-5; D is unresolved. This CDR3 has 14 amino acids. Trimming took off 0 bases at V and 5 bases at J, with 10 bases between the two ends. Germline CDR1 is KGHSH and CDR2 is LQKENI. CDR3 DNA: TGTGCCAGCTCACCACCGTTCCAACGGGAGACCCAGTACTTC. Protein: CASSPPFQRETQYF.

This chain connects TRBV4-2 to TRBJ2-2; TRBD1 matches 10 bases. V was clipped by 3 bases and J by 4 bases; unmatched bases: 2. Per germline, CDR1 LGHNA and CDR2 YNFKEQ. This CDR3 comprises 15 residues. The CDR3 region has the DNA TGTGCCAGCAGCCAGTGGACAGGGGGCACCGGGGAGCTGTTTTTT. Its translation: CASSQWTGGTGELFF.

The J gene is TRBJ2-7, the V gene TRBV7-9, with 9 bases matching TRBD2. This CDR3 spans 13 amino acids. The trim removed 4 bases at V and 7 bases at J, leaving 5 bases unmatched. Germline V gene sequence: CDR1 SEHNR, CDR2 FQNEAQ (reference sequence). CDR3 protein: CASSSALAGEQYF. The CDR3 coding sequence is TGTGCCAGCAGCTCGGCCCTAGCGGGGGAGCAGTACTTC.